The 27 T cell receptor beta chains below all came from one sample that was sequenced in a study of T-cell reconstitution after alpha-beta-depleted transplantation in children. Unique molecular identifiers tagged the TCRbeta library. TCRdb reanalysed the PCR reads using MiXCR and keeps one entry per CDR3 protein. The sample has about 980,000 distinct CDR3 sequences, roughly 29% seen once. The material was PBMCs, mostly from graft donor cells, obtained 360 days after TCRalphabeta/CD19-depleted stem cell transplant. Receptors originate from a boy younger than two who had a stem cell transplant for SCID, so the T cells may come from the graft donor.

The chain recombines TRBV11-2 with TRBJ2-3; tentatively, D is TRBD2 (6 bases). The CDR3 is 16 amino acids. The germline gives CDR1 SGHAT, CDR2 FQNNGV. Trimming cost V 8 bases and J 0 bases, with 18 bases left between them. The CDR3 bases are TGTGCCAGCCGGCGGGGCGGCAGCCGAAGCACAGATACGCAGTATTTT. Translating gives CASRRGGSRSTDTQYF.

This clonotype has a handful of counts. This sequence joins TRBV20-1 and TRBJ2-5, with D tentatively TRBD1 (5 bases). V gave up 4 bases and J gave up 5 bases, with 11 bases separating them. Germline V gene data show CDR1 as DFQATT and CDR2 as SNEGSKA (reference sequence). The CDR3 totals 12 residues. The CDR3 is CSAKGDRETQYF. The CDR3 DNA reads TGCAGTGCTAAAGGGGATCGGGAGACCCAGTACTTC.

This clonotype was found a few times. The chain is built from TRBV20-1 and TRBJ2-5, with 8 nucleotides matching TRBD2. V was pared by 5 bases and J by 3 bases, with 5 bases of the junction left unmatched. CDR1 DFQATT and CDR2 SNEGSKA come from the germline V gene (reference sequence). CDR3 length: 13 residues. The CDR3 region is CSASVTSEETQYF. As DNA, the CDR3 is TGCAGTGCTTCCGTGACTAGCGAAGAGACCCAGTACTTC.

The chain has TRBV5-1 and TRBJ2-4; D possibly corresponds to TRBD2 (5 bases). The CDR3 has 15 residues. Trimming took off 0 bases at V and 4 bases at J, with 11 bases between the two ends. Germline lookup yields CDR1 SGHRS and CDR2 YFSETQ. The CDR3, as DNA: TGCGCCAGCAGCTTGGGACCGACTATAAAAAACATTCAGTACTTC. Translation: CASSLGPTIKNIQYF.

This clonotype was observed a few times. The chain carries TRBV7-2 and TRBJ2-2; a possible D gene is TRBD1 (5 bases). Germline V CDR1 and CDR2: SGHTA, FQGNSA. The CDR3 sequence is 16 residues long. Trimming shortened V by 3 bases and J by 0 bases, and 11 bases separated the two germline ends. CDR3 DNA sequence: TGTGCCAGCAGCTTTCTGCAGGGAACGAACACCGGGGAGCTGTTTTTT. It encodes CASSFLQGTNTGELFF.

This clonotype was observed a few times. V is TRBV9 and J is TRBJ2-2; 9 bases map to TRBD1. The CDR3 runs 15 residues. Per germline, CDR1 SGDLS and CDR2 YYNGEE. V shed 3 bases and J 4 bases; nucleotides not matched to a gene: 4. In DNA, the CDR3 is TGTGCCAGCAGCGGAAGGACAGGGGTCACCGGGGAGCTGTTTTTT. Translation gives CASSGRTGVTGELFF.

The V and J genes are TRBV24-1 and TRBJ2-2; D is undetermined. The ends were cut back, 0 bases at V and 3 bases at J, with 4 bases in the middle. Germline V lookup: CDR1 KGHDR, CDR2 SFDVKD. The CDR3 extends over 14 amino acids. The CDR3 coding sequence is TGTGCCACCAGTGATTTGCGGGACACCGGGGAGCTGTTTTTT. Protein: CATSDLRDTGELFF.

The chain recombines TRBV5-1 with TRBJ2-3; 8 bases agree with TRBD2. Trimming at V came to 7 bases and at J to 1 base, leaving 5 bases not matched to a gene. The CDR3 spans 14 residues. CDR1 is SGHRS and CDR2 is YFSETQ in the germline V gene. The CDR3, as DNA: TGCGCCAGCCAAAGCGGGGGCGGCACAGATACGCAGTATTTT. It yields the protein CASQSGGGTDTQYF.

In this sample, this clonotype turned up a few times. The chain is built from TRBV29-1 and TRBJ2-7, with D tentatively TRBD1 or TRBD2 (6 bases each). The CDR3 loop spans 16 amino acids. V lost 1 base to trimming and J lost 2 bases, with 18 bases between them. From germline, CDR1 is SQVTM and CDR2 ANQGSEA. In nucleotides, the CDR3 is TGCAGCGTTGAAGGAGGAGGGCAGGGGAAGCCCTACGAGCAGTACTTC. Its translation: CSVEGGGQGKPYEQYF.

The V and J genes are TRBV29-1 and TRBJ2-3; the D is unclear. V lost 4 bases to trimming and J lost 5 bases, with 13 bases between them. The CDR3 sequence is 13 residues long. Germline loops: CDR1 SQVTM, CDR2 ANQGSEA. CDR3 nucleotide sequence: TGCAGCGTTGGTCGTTACCCTGAAGATACGCAGTATTTT. Protein product: CSVGRYPEDTQYF.

The genes are TRBV7-2 and TRBJ1-1; D gene uncertain. Germline V gene sequence: CDR1 SGHTA, CDR2 FQGNSA. The CDR3 runs to 14 residues. The V end lost 2 bases, the J end lost 3 bases, and 10 bases lay between the germline ends. The CDR3 DNA follows: TGTGCCAGCAGCTTATCCGGAGAGGACACTGAAGCTTTCTTT. Protein: CASSLSGEDTEAFF.

This clonotype was counted at least ten times. CDR3 sequence reads: CASSLGWGIGTEAFF. The CDR3 coding sequence is TGTGCCAGCAGCTTAGGCTGGGGGATAGGCACTGAAGCTTTCTTT. This chain uses TRBV7-9 with TRBJ1-1, with TRBD1 as a possible D gene (5 bases). The CDR3 is 15 amino acids. Germline values: CDR1 SEHNR, CDR2 FQNEAQ (reference sequence). The V end was cut by 1 base, the J end by 4 bases, with 13 bases between.

The CDR3 here is CASSVKRVADTQYF. The CDR3 region has the DNA TGTGCCAGCAGTGTGAAGCGGGTCGCAGATACGCAGTATTTT. The rearrangement links TRBV2 to TRBJ2-3; TRBD2 is a possible D gene (6 bases). Germline V gene data show CDR1 as SNHLY and CDR2 as FYNNEI. V lost 4 bases, J lost 4 bases, and 12 bases lay in between. The CDR3 runs 14 residues.

V gene TRBV10-3 combines with J gene TRBJ1-5, with 10 bases fitting TRBD1. The CDR3 consists of 14 residues. Germline values: CDR1 ENHRY, CDR2 SYGVKD. The J segment lost 7 bases and the V segment lost 5 bases, leaving 5 bases of the junction unmatched. CDR3 DNA: TGTGCCATCAGTCTCGGACAGGGGGGGCAGCCCCAGCATTTT. Translated, it gives CAISLGQGGQPQHF.

Comments on this clonotype: This could be a read error, since a much larger clone is one nucleotide away. The chain employs TRBV25-1 and TRBJ2-2, with D uncertain. CDR1 is MGHDK and CDR2 is SYGVNS in the germline V gene. V was cut by 5 bases and J by 7 bases, with 11 bases left in between. This CDR3 is built from 13 residues. CDR3 sequence (DNA): TGTGCCAGCAGTTCCCAACCGTACGGGGAGCTGTTTTTT. This codes for CASSSQPYGELFF.

The chain joins TRBV7-2 to TRBJ2-1; 8 nucleotides align to TRBD2. This CDR3 is built from 16 residues. The V gene end was trimmed by 5 bases and the J gene end by 4 bases; junction bases not matched to a gene: 10. CDR1 and CDR2 (germline): SGHTA, FQGNSA. The CDR3 loop reads CASSADYSGGYNEQFF. As DNA, the CDR3 is TGTGCCAGCAGCGCCGATTACTCGGGGGGGTACAATGAGCAGTTCTTC.

This chain connects TRBV6-1 to TRBJ2-4; possibly TRBD1 for D (5 bases). Trimming shortened V by 6 bases and J by 5 bases, and 14 bases separated the two germline ends. The CDR3 length is 14 residues. Germline values: CDR1 MNHNS, CDR2 SASEGT. CDR3 amino acids: CASRSGWAENIQYF. The CDR3 nucleotides read TGTGCCAGCAGATCAGGGTGGGCGGAAAACATTCAGTACTTC.

This chain links TRBV30 with TRBJ2-1; 7 positions match TRBD2. The CDR3 has 17 residues. Germline CDR1 GTSNPN, CDR2 SVGIG (reference sequence). V shed 0 bases and J 5 bases; nucleotides not matched to a gene: 13. CDR3 sequence: CAWSVLGERGKNNEQFF. As DNA, the CDR3 is TGTGCCTGGAGTGTACTGGGAGAGCGGGGAAAGAACAATGAGCAGTTCTTC.

A few counts support this clonotype. Here the CDR3 reads CASSSRGRDQETQYF. The CDR3 nucleotides are TGTGCCAGCAGTTCCAGGGGGCGGGATCAAGAGACCCAGTACTTC. The chain uses TRBV28 and TRBJ2-5, with TRBD1 identical over 8 bases. The ends lost 4 bases at V and 2 bases at J; junction bases unmatched: 6. This CDR3 is built from 15 residues. Germline assignment: CDR1 MDHEN and CDR2 SYDVKM.

This clonotype was counted only a few times. V usage is TRBV5-1 and J usage is TRBJ2-5, with 12 bases that match TRBD2. The CDR3 is 16 residues long. The germline gives CDR1 SGHRS, CDR2 YFSETQ. The V segment lost 2 bases and the J segment 5 bases; nucleotides outside the gene matches: 7. In DNA form, the CDR3 reads TGCGCCAGCAGCTTCCGCGGACTAGCGGGGTCGGAGACCCAGTACTTC. This gives the protein CASSFRGLAGSETQYF. Filled out from reference TRBV5-1 and TRBJ2-5, the complete variable domain reads KAGVTQTPRYLIKTRGQQVTLSCSPISGHRSVSWYQQTPGQGLQFLFEYFSETQRNKGNFPGRFSGRQFSNSRSEMNVSTLELGDSALYLCASSFRGLAGSETQYFGPGTRLLVL.

The rearrangement uses TRBV15 and TRBJ1-4, with D maybe TRBD1 (6 bases). The CDR3 covers 16 residues. Trimming took off 4 bases at V and 3 bases at J, with 15 bases between the two ends. In germline, CDR1 is LNHNV, CDR2 YYDKDF (reference sequence). In nucleotides, the CDR3 is TGTGCCACCAGCAAGCGGGGGGCGAAGGCTAATGAAAAACTGTTTTTT. Translation gives CATSKRGAKANEKLFF.

In this sample, this clonotype turned up a few times. The rearrangement links TRBV20-1 to TRBJ1-4; no firm D call. Germline-derived CDR1 and CDR2 are DFQATT and SNEGSKA (reference sequence). V was pared by 4 bases and J by 8 bases, with 14 bases between. The CDR3 runs to 13 residues. The CDR3 coding sequence is TGCAGTGCTACCGGTGGGGTAGGGGAAAAACTGTTTTTT. This gives the protein CSATGGVGEKLFF.

This chain connects TRBV7-3 to TRBJ2-5, with 12 bases that match TRBD1. The CDR3 is 16 residues long. The V segment lost 4 bases and the J segment 4 bases; nucleotides outside the gene matches: 7. Germline values: CDR1 SGHTA, CDR2 FQGTGA. CDR3 nucleotides: TGTGCCAGCAGCTCTTCGGGACAGGGGGCTGGAGAGACCCAGTACTTC. Residues: CASSSSGQGAGETQYF.

The chain carries TRBV2 and TRBJ1-2, with 9 bases that match TRBD1. This CDR3 spans 11 amino acids. The germline V gene has CDR1 SNHLY and CDR2 FYNNEI. Trimming removed 9 bases from V and 8 bases from J; junction bases left unmatched: 4. Here the CDR3 reads CARQGAQGYTF. The CDR3, as DNA: TGTGCCAGACAGGGGGCTCAGGGCTACACCTTC.

This clonotype was seen many times. The genes are TRBV21-1 and TRBJ2-5; the D call in the table, TRBD2, was not verified against the DNA. TRBV21-1 is tagged as a pseudogene. This CDR3 has 20 amino acids. The CDR3 loop is CASSKVVSNTSGEFQETQYF. The CDR3 nucleotides read TGTGCCAGCAGCAAAGTTGTGTCAAATACTAGCGGGGAGTTCCAAGAGACCCAGTACTTC.

V and J are TRBV7-9 and TRBJ1-1; D unclear. Germline V gene sequence: CDR1 SEHNR, CDR2 FQNEAQ (reference sequence). The CDR3 totals 15 residues. Trimming stripped 0 bases from V and 5 bases from J, with 13 bases between. The CDR3: CASSLALHRLTEAFF. The CDR3 DNA follows: TGTGCCAGCAGCTTAGCCTTACATAGACTAACTGAAGCTTTCTTT.

The sample holds many counts of this clonotype. This chain uses TRBV6-1 with TRBJ2-1; D may be TRBD2 (5 bases). Trimming removed 6 bases from V and 10 bases from J, with 16 bases in between. Germline CDR1 MNHNS, CDR2 SASEGT. This CDR3 comprises 13 residues. This CDR3 is CASSPGLSFEQFF. CDR3 coding DNA: TGTGCCAGCAGCCCGGGGTTATCGTTCGAGCAGTTCTTC.